The 5 T cell receptor beta chains listed next were all sequenced from one sample in a study of CXCR3-negative and CXCR3-positive naive CD8 T cells (dated by TCRdb to the late 2010s). The sequencing machine was a NextSeq 550. The Human TCR Profiling Kit (MiLaboratory) was used to make UMI-labeled 5' RACE TRB cDNA libraries. TCRdb reprocessed the reads and provides one entry for every CDR3 protein sequence; no DNA is given. The table of this sample itemizes 100,000 to 150,000 distinct CDR3 sequences. The ten largest clonotypes hold nearly 0.5% of the sample. Sequenced: naive CXCR3- CD8+ T cells from blood. Explained via the paper, the cell subset or site label denotes: CD45RO-CCR7+CD27+CD95- naive CD8+ T cells lacking CXCR3 (TNR3-). The receptors come from a human donor in good health. Some clones in this sample may be carry-over from other donors' samples.

The J gene is TRBJ2-7, the V gene TRBV11-2; as DNA is missing, the TRBD2 call by TCRdb cannot be tested. Germline V CDR1 and CDR2: SGHAT, FQNNGV. CDR3 size: 11 residues. Here the CDR3 reads CASRRGLEQYF.

The J gene is TRBJ2-1, the V gene TRBV29-1. The CDR3 totals 12 residues. CDR1 and CDR2 from the germline V gene are SQVTM and ANQGSEA. This chain's CDR3 is CSVGGAYNEQFF.

V is TRBV29-1 and J is TRBJ1-1; TCRdb proposes TRBD1, but this gene call is untestable without DNA. CDR1 is SQVTM, CDR2 ANQGSEA, per germline. The CDR3 spans 13 residues. CDR3 protein: CSVPTGPNTEAFF.

This chain joins TRBV10-1 and TRBJ2-5; there is no DNA to check the TCRdb D call of TRBD2. The CDR3 sequence is 14 residues long. Germline lookup yields CDR1 WNHNN and CDR2 SYGVQD (reference sequence). CDR3 sequence: CASIIAGDEETQYF.

The chain employs TRBV7-2 and TRBJ2-2. This CDR3 region has 16 residues. Germline loops: CDR1 SGHTA, CDR2 FQGNSA. The CDR3 spells CASSLPDNINTGELFF. The variable domain in full, completed from reference TRBV7-2 and TRBJ2-2, reads GAGVSQSPSNKVTEKGKDVELRCDPISGHTALYWYRQSLGQGLEFLIYFQGNSAPDKSGLPSDRFSAERTGGSVSTLTIQRTQQEDSAVYLCASSLPDNINTGELFFGEGSRLTVL.